What follows are 4 T cell receptor beta chains derived from one specimen sequenced in a study of blood T cells in healthy people across ages. A second PCR, run for about 7 to 12 cycles, used a sample-barcoded 5' primer plus a J-beta primer mix. TCRdb reprocessed the 5' RACE reads with MiXCR, giving one entry per CDR3 protein. Counted here are around 900,000 distinct CDR3 sequences, around 28% occurring once; the ten biggest clones make up 17%. The sample was blood. All receptors derive from a woman at least 80 years old in good health.

This clonotype was observed a handful of times. The chain has TRBV29-1 and TRBJ2-3, with 7 nucleotides matching TRBD2. The CDR3 has 14 amino acids. Germline V CDR1 and CDR2: SQVTM, ANQGSEA. J gave up 1 base and V 6 bases, and 7 bases lay outside the gene matches. The DNA of the CDR3 is TGCAGCGTGGAGGGCGGGAGAGGCACAGATACGCAGTATTTT. This gives the protein CSVEGGRGTDTQYF.

This clonotype was seen many times. The chain uses TRBV24-1 and TRBJ2-1, with TRBD1 matching over 9 bases. The CDR3 extends over 14 amino acids. The germline V gene encodes CDR1 KGHDR and CDR2 SFDVKD. V lost 9 bases to trimming and J lost 6 bases; unmatched junction nucleotides: 8. CDR3 region: CATQWTGEGNEQFF. Here the CDR3 DNA reads TGTGCCACCCAATGGACAGGGGAAGGCAATGAGCAGTTCTTC.

This clonotype was found a few times. The chain recombines TRBV7-2 with TRBJ1-6; 7 nucleotides agree with TRBD1. CDR3 length equals 15 residues. With 5 bases clipped from V and 4 bases from J, the junction kept 5 bases outside the gene matches. Germline lookup yields CDR1 SGHTA and CDR2 FQGNSA. CDR3 loop: CASSPEGQYNSPLHF. CDR3 sequence (DNA): TGTGCCAGCAGCCCTGAGGGACAGTATAATTCACCCCTCCACTTT.

This rearrangement joins TRBV3-1 to TRBJ1-1; D remains unclear. V gave up 1 base and J gave up 0 bases, with 15 bases separating them. The CDR3 runs 17 residues. Germline V gene sequence: CDR1 LGHDT, CDR2 YNNKEL (reference sequence). In DNA, the CDR3 is TGTGCCAGCAGCCAAGTCACCTCAGCATCCATGAACACTGAAGCTTTCTTT. Protein product: CASSQVTSASMNTEAFF. The variable domain in full, with the rest retrieved from reference TRBV3-1 and TRBJ1-1, is DTAVSQTPKYLVTQMGNDKSIKCEQNLGHDTMYWYKQDSKKFLKIMFSYNNKELIINETVPNRFSPKSPDKAHLNLHINSLELGDSAVYFCASSQVTSASMNTEAFFGQGTRLTVV.